The rows below give T cell receptor beta chains drawn from one sample of a study of T-cell reconstitution after alpha-beta-depleted transplantation in children. In TCRdb, the PCR reads were re-called with MiXCR into one record per CDR3 protein. Found here are some 840,000 distinct CDR3 sequences, roughly 15% of them singletons; the top ten hold about 5%. Sequencing used PBMCs, mostly from graft donor cells, obtained 360 days after TCRalphabeta/CD19-depleted stem cell transplant. These receptors originate from a male patient aged 5 to 17 who had a stem cell transplant for acute lymphoblastic leukemia, so the T cells may come from the graft donor. CDR3s include the opening cysteine and the closing phenylalanine or tryptophan. The D gene is left open where the match is weak. Where a row states a size, it is once, few, many or the class of an expanded clone; other rows omit it.

d_gene | j_gene | abundance | v_gene | CDR3aa | CDR3nt
NA | TRBJ1-4 | once | TRBV6-1 | CASRKKQGRMEKLFF | TGTGCCAGCAGAAAAAAACAGGGCAGGATGGAAAAACTGTTTTTT
TRBD2 | TRBJ2-1 | few | TRBV11-3 | CASSGGVAGGMQFF | TGTGCCAGCAGCGGGGGGGTAGCGGGAGGAATGCAGTTCTTC
NA | TRBJ2-3 | NA | TRBV20-1 | CAGQDRADTQYF | TGCGCTGGCCAGGACCGGGCAGATACGCAGTATTTT
TRBD1 | TRBJ2-1 | NA | TRBV7-9 | CASSSDRVVSYNEQFF | TGTGCCAGCAGCTCGGACAGGGTGGTATCCTACAATGAGCAGTTCTTC
NA | TRBJ2-5 | many | TRBV11-2 | CASSLGGFGQRRETQYF | TGTGCCAGCAGCTTAGGTGGTTTTGGACAGAGACGCGAGACCCAGTACTTC
TRBD1 | TRBJ1-2 | NA | TRBV3-1 | CASSQGSRGQGYTF | TGTGCCAGCAGCCAAGGATCGAGGGGGCAGGGCTACACCTTC
NA | TRBJ1-1 | NA | TRBV7-6 | CASSLGNRVNTEAFF | TGTGCCAGCAGCTTAGGCAACAGGGTGAACACTGAAGCTTTCTTT
NA | TRBJ1-1 | NA | TRBV12-3/TRBV12-4 | CASISPPLKWGTEAFF | TGTGCCAGCATCTCCCCCCCACTCAAATGGGGCACTGAAGCTTTCTTT
TRBD1 | TRBJ2-7 | NA | TRBV11-2 | CASTPKMGDRSSYEQYF | TGTGCCAGCACTCCTAAGATGGGGGACAGGAGCTCCTACGAGCAGTACTTC
NA | TRBJ2-2 | once | TRBV4-1 | CASSQDHREAGELFF | TGCGCCAGCAGCCAAGATCATAGAGAGGCCGGGGAGCTGTTTTTT
NA | TRBJ2-7 | NA | TRBV5-1 | CASSFDTPVYEQYF | TGCGCCAGCAGCTTTGACACCCCCGTCTACGAGCAGTACTTC
TRBD2 | TRBJ2-7 | NA | TRBV4-2 | CASSRDPLAGGPYEQYF | TGTGCCAGCAGCCGGGACCCTCTAGCGGGAGGGCCCTACGAGCAGTACTTC
TRBD2 | TRBJ2-3 | few | TRBV20-1 | CSARGALLAGNTDTQYF | TGCAGTGCCCGCGGGGCTCTACTAGCGGGCAACACAGATACGCAGTATTTT
NA | TRBJ1-1 | few | TRBV5-6 | CASSPTVAGDTEAFF | TGTGCCAGCAGCCCGACCGTAGCAGGGGACACTGAAGCTTTCTTT
NA | TRBJ2-1 | NA | TRBV5-1 | CASRLDQVNEQFF | TGCGCCAGCCGCCTCGATCAAGTCAATGAGCAGTTCTTC
TRBD1 | TRBJ1-1 | NA | TRBV4-1 | CASSLSGTGPDLNTEAFF | TGCGCCAGCAGCCTAAGTGGGACAGGGCCCGATCTGAACACTGAAGCTTTCTTT
NA | TRBJ1-2 | few | TRBV20-1 | CSARHRTDNYGYTF | TGCAGTGCTAGACACCGGACAGACAACTATGGCTACACCTTC
TRBD2 | TRBJ2-6 | NA | TRBV5-1 | CASSSSTSGRSPGANVLTF | TGCGCCAGCAGCTCTTCGACTAGCGGGAGGAGCCCTGGGGCCAACGTCCTGACTTTC
TRBD1 | TRBJ1-5 | NA | TRBV6-1 | CASIDRGRVLVQPQHF | TGTGCCAGCATCGACAGGGGGCGGGTATTAGTTCAGCCCCAGCATTTT
NA | TRBJ2-7 | once | TRBV12-3/TRBV12-4 | CASSLGQVGRAGYEQYF | TGTGCCAGCAGTTTAGGACAGGTCGGCCGGGCTGGGTACGAGCAGTACTTC
TRBD2 | TRBJ2-7 | NA | TRBV15 | CATSRIREGEQYF | TGTGCCACCAGCAGGATCAGGGAGGGCGAGCAGTACTTC
TRBD2 | TRBJ2-7 | many | TRBV12-3/TRBV12-4 | CASSEPRTSASYEQYF | TGTGCCAGCAGCGAGCCTCGGACTAGCGCTTCCTACGAGCAGTACTTC
NA | TRBJ2-1 | NA | TRBV3-1 | CASSHRLDTATNEQFF | TGTGCCAGCAGCCACCGACTAGATACAGCCACCAATGAGCAGTTCTTC
NA | TRBJ2-7 | NA | TRBV10-3 | CAISDVREQYF | TGTGCCATCAGTGACGTTCGCGAGCAGTACTTC
NA | TRBJ2-4 | few | TRBV11-1 | CASSLGSLGQAAKNIQYF | TGTGCCAGCAGCCTAGGATCTTTGGGGCAAGCGGCCAAAAACATTCAGTACTTC
NA | TRBJ2-1 | NA | TRBV7-8 | CASSLGRWYEQFF | TGTGCCAGCAGCTTGGGAAGGTGGTATGAGCAGTTCTTC
TRBD2 | TRBJ2-1 | NA | TRBV24-1 | CATSGSGGPNNEQFF | TGTGCCACCAGTGGAAGCGGGGGCCCAAACAATGAGCAGTTCTTC
NA | TRBJ2-7 | few | TRBV6-1 | CASSVTAISYEQYF | TGTGCCAGCAGTGTGACGGCGATCTCCTACGAGCAGTACTTC
TRBD2 | TRBJ2-3 | NA | TRBV19 | CASSIGLAGDTQYF | TGTGCCAGTAGTATCGGACTAGCGGGAGATACGCAGTATTTT
TRBD1 | TRBJ2-3 | once | TRBV18 | CASSPRDSAYTDTQYF | TGTGCCAGCTCACCTCGGGACAGCGCTTACACAGATACGCAGTATTTT
NA | TRBJ2-5 | many | TRBV5-1 | CASSAGPETQYF | TGCGCCAGCAGCGCCGGGCCGGAGACCCAGTACTTC
TRBD1 | TRBJ2-1 | NA | TRBV7-9 | CASSFWGQGLSEQFF | TGTGCCAGCAGCTTCTGGGGACAGGGGCTTAGTGAGCAGTTCTTC
NA | TRBJ2-7 | few | TRBV20-1 | CSASSSSPYEQYF | TGCAGTGCTTCTAGTTCCTCACCCTACGAGCAGTACTTC
NA | TRBJ1-6 | few | TRBV2 | CASSDLPNSPLHF | TGTGCCAGCAGTGACCTTCCTAATTCACCCCTCCACTTT
TRBD1 | TRBJ1-4 | few | TRBV29-1 | CSVRDRDSTNEKLFF | TGCAGCGTTAGGGACAGAGACTCAACTAATGAAAAACTGTTTTTT
TRBD2 | TRBJ2-1 | NA | TRBV4-2 | CASSLGRGDYLNF | TGTGCCAGCAGCCTTGGACGCGGGGACTACCTAAACTTC
TRBD2 | TRBJ2-1 | NA | TRBV7-6 | CASSLDGGGLAGGGEQFF | TGTGCCAGCAGCTTAGATGGGGGCGGACTAGCGGGAGGGGGCGAGCAGTTCTTC
NA | TRBJ2-1 | NA | TRBV3-1 | CASSQALTRISYNEQFF | TGTGCCAGCAGCCAAGCTCTGACTAGGATTTCCTACAATGAGCAGTTCTTC
TRBD2 | TRBJ2-1 | few | TRBV30 | CAWLKNGRADEQFF | TGTGCCTGGTTGAAAAATGGGAGGGCCGATGAGCAGTTCTTC
NA | TRBJ2-1 | many | TRBV27 | CASRAHNEQFF | TGTGCCAGCAGAGCCCACAATGAGCAGTTCTTC